Sequencing of this T cell receptor (beta chain) was carried out in a study of cytomegalovirus exposure and HLA in healthy donors. The V gene lost 6 bases and the J gene lost 7 bases, with 22 bases spanning the gap. Germline V gene lookup returns CDR1 LNHDA and CDR2 SQIVND (reference sequence). CDR3 size: 16 residues. General study findings and limits: Upon later analysis, HLA-associated TCR beta chains proved more clonally expanded than other, equally common chains.

PCR primers comprised 60 Vbeta and 13 Jbeta primers. Method: immunoSEQ multiplex PCR; TCRdb's copy keeps in-frame clones and lacks some. Of roughly 180,000 clones in the sample, under 90% are singletons; the top ten hold 1.5%. Comment on this clone: Its antigen is not known.

The source of this sequence is a male donor in good health and CMV-seronegative. V is TRBV19 and J is TRBJ1-5, with D possibly being TRBD1 (6 bases). The sequenced sample was PBMCs. The CDR3 region is CASSWGGGGTEQPQHF. DNA for the CDR3: TGTGCCAGTAGCTGGGGGGGAGGGGGTACAGAACAGCCCCAGCATTTT.